This T cell receptor (beta chain) was obtained from a study of blood T cell repertoires in COVID-19. Study information: COVID-19 samples, acute and convalescent, were from the United States, Italy and Spain. PBMCs, B-cell-depleted T cells, or T cells provided the cDNA or gDNA that made up the material.

The germline V gene encodes CDR1 KGHDR and CDR2 SFDVKD. This CDR3 comprises 17 residues. V trimming: 4 bases; J trimming: 2 bases; junction bases outside the gene matches: 11. Authors' data handling: From reference gene primer amplification, estimates of nucleated cell counts were derived. Using immunoSEQ multiplex PCR, the repertoire was profiled, and TCRdb retains in-frame clones only, with some absent. V, J and clone size are those of that table, while D and trimming were read from the DNA. The sample holds approximately 97,000 clones, nearly 90% seen once. The receptor comes from a man aged 50 to 59 with active COVID-19. Material: peripheral blood. The rearrangement links TRBV24-1 to TRBJ2-3; 7 bases map to TRBD2. The DNA of the CDR3 is TGTGCCACCAGTGACTCAAGCCCTAGCGGATTCACAGATACGCAGTATTTT. This translates into CATSDSSPSGFTDTQYF.